Listed here are 7 T cell receptor beta chains from one sample, sequenced in a study of breast tumors, draining lymph nodes, adjacent tissues. Axillary draining lymph nodes of breast cancer patients supplied the node samples. One entry per CDR3 protein results from TCRdb running MiXCR on the multiplex PCR reads. The data hold approximately 100,000 distinct CDR3 sequences, with around 20% observed a single time. Sequenced sample: axillary lymph node tissue. The receptor source for this set is a female donor with breast cancer. Some clones in this sample may be carry-over from other donors' samples.

There are many counts of this clonotype. This chain joins TRBV5-5 and TRBJ2-5; 8 bases match TRBD1. Germline values: CDR1 SGHKS, CDR2 YYEKEE (reference sequence). The J segment lost 4 bases and the V segment lost 4 bases, leaving 12 bases of the junction unmatched. CDR3 length equals 16 residues. CDR3 nucleotides: TGTGCCAGCAGCGCCAGGACAGGGTACGGTGCAGAGACCCAGTACTTC. As protein: CASSARTGYGAETQYF.

This clonotype was seen ten or more times. An end of the junction does not agree with germline; a read error may underlie this. CDR3 sequence (DNA): TGTGCCACCAGTGGGACTAGCGGAGAGAGGTACAATGAGCAGTTCTTC. Translating it yields CATSGTSGERYNEQFF. This sequence joins TRBV10-3 and TRBJ2-1, with 11 bases fitting TRBD2. Germline CDR1 reads ENHRY; CDR2 reads SYGVKD. CDR3 length equals 16 residues.

In the case of this clonotype: A single base separates this from a much larger clone, so it may be a read error. Since no conserved phenylalanine or tryptophan closes the CDR3, a read error is the likely cause. The V gene is TRBV14, the J gene TRBJ2-5; weak D call: TRBD2 (6 bases). Trimming cost V 3 bases and J 5 bases, with 13 bases left between them. Germline CDR1 is SGHDN and CDR2 is FVKESK. The CDR3 consists of 14 residues. This CDR3 is CASSHGGSRETQYL. In DNA form, the CDR3 reads TGTGCCAGCAGCCACGGGGGTAGCCGGGAGACCCAGTACCTC.

At least ten counts were recorded for this clonotype. This chain joins TRBV20-1 and TRBJ2-1; D not certain. Germline loops: CDR1 DFQATT, CDR2 SNEGSKA (reference sequence). This CDR3 has 13 amino acids. With 4 bases removed from V and 7 bases from J, the gap between germline ends came to 14 bases. CDR3 sequence reads: CSAKAQNKNEQFF. The CDR3 coding sequence is TGCAGTGCTAAGGCCCAGAACAAAAATGAGCAGTTCTTC.

This clonotype was counted a single time. A read error is possible here, since a much larger clone lies one base away. J is TRBJ2-7 and V is TRBV27; D possibly corresponds to TRBD2 (5 bases). Looked up from germline, CDR1 is MNHEY and CDR2 is SMNVEV (reference sequence). This CDR3 region has 13 residues. The DNA of the CDR3 is TGTGTCAGCAGTGCCTCGGGAACCCACGAGCAGTACTTC. It codes for CVSSASGTHEQYF.

This clonotype was counted ten times or more. This rearrangement joins TRBV6-6 to TRBJ1-2; no clear D gene. This CDR3 region has 12 residues. V lost 2 bases, J lost 5 bases, and 6 bases lay in between. Germline-derived CDR1 and CDR2 are MNHNY and SVGAGI (reference sequence). The CDR3 spells CASSYRAYGYTF. In nucleotides, the CDR3 is TGTGCCAGCAGTTACAGGGCTTATGGCTACACCTTC.

This clonotype has more than one count but fewer than ten. The chain joins TRBV28 to TRBJ1-5; D possibly corresponds to TRBD1 (5 bases). Trimming stripped 2 bases from V and 5 bases from J, with 10 bases between. From germline, CDR1 is MDHEN and CDR2 SYDVKM. The CDR3 has 14 amino acids. In DNA form, the CDR3 reads TGTGCCAGCAGTTTACGGGGGAGCTATCAGCCCCAGCATTTT. Translation: CASSLRGSYQPQHF.